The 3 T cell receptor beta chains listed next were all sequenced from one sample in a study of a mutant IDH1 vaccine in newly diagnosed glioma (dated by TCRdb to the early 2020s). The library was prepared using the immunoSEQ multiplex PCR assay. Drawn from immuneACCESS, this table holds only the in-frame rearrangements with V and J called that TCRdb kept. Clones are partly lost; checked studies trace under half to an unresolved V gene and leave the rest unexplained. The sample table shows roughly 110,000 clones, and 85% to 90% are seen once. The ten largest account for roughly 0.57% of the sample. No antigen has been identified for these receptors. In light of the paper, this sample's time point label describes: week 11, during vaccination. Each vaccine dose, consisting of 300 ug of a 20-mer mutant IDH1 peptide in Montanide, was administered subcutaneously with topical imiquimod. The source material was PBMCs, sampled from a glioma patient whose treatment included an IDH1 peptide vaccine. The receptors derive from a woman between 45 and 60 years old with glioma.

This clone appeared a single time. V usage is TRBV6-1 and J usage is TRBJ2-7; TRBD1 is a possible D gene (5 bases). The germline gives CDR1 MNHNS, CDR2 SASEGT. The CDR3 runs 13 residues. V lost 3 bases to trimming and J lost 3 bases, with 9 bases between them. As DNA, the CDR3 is TGTGCCAGCAGTGACCGACAGTACTACGAGCAGTACTTC. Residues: CASSDRQYYEQYF.

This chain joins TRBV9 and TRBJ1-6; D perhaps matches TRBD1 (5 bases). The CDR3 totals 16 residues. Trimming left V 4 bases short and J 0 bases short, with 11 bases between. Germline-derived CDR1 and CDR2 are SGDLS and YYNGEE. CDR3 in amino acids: CASSSAGSSYNSPLHF. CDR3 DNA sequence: TGTGCCAGCAGCTCAGCAGGGAGCTCCTATAATTCACCCCTCCACTTT.

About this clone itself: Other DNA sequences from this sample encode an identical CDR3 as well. The CDR3 nucleotides read TGCGCCAGCAGCTTACAGGGGGACTATGGCTACACCTTC. Translating gives CASSLQGDYGYTF. This rearrangement joins TRBV5-1 to TRBJ1-2; 8 bases map to TRBD1. CDR3 size: 13 residues. Germline V CDR1 and CDR2: SGHRS, YFSETQ. Trimming took 2 bases from V and 3 from J; bases not matched to a gene: 0.